This entry lists 17 T cell receptor beta chains sequenced from one sample in a study of T cell responses to AZD1222 COVID-19 vaccine. Here immunoSEQ multiplex PCR was the method, and the copy in TCRdb shows in-frame clones only, minus some. The sample contains around 180,000 clones, 94% of which appear only once. This specimen was peripheral blood, taken on day 0 of AZD1222 vaccination. The receptors here all came from an adult in good health.

The chain links TRBV5-4 to TRBJ2-7; 7 bases are a match to TRBD2. The germline CDR1 and CDR2 sequences are SGHNT and YYREEE (reference sequence). CDR3 length: 16 residues. V shed 1 base and J 4 bases; nucleotides not matched to a gene: 11. DNA of the CDR3: TGTGCCAGCAGCTTGTCGGCAGCGGGACCTCCTTACGAGCAGTACTTC. It specifies CASSLSAAGPPYEQYF.

In this sample, this clone turned up once. The chain has TRBV9 and TRBJ2-5, with D possibly being TRBD2 (6 bases). Trimming took 3 bases from V and 5 from J, leaving 23 bases between them. Looked up from germline, CDR1 is SGDLS and CDR2 is YYNGEE. The CDR3 is made up of 17 amino acids. CDR3: CASSARGRGAQLETQYF. In DNA form, the CDR3 reads TGTGCCAGCAGCGCGAGAGGGCGGGGAGCCCAGCTGGAGACCCAGTACTTC.

This chain joins TRBV4-3 and TRBJ1-1; 10 nucleotides align to TRBD1. This CDR3 is 14 amino acids long. V was clipped by 5 bases and J by 3 bases; unmatched bases: 3. Germline V gene data show CDR1 as LGHNA and CDR2 as YSLEER. The CDR3 nucleotides read TGCGCCAGCAGCAAGGGACAGGGGTACACTGAAGCTTTCTTT. It specifies CASSKGQGYTEAFF.

This rearrangement joins TRBV7-6 to TRBJ2-2; D remains ambiguous. This CDR3 comprises 13 residues. V was shortened by 5 bases and J by 7 bases, with 11 bases between the two germline ends. Per the germline V gene, CDR1 is SGHVS and CDR2 is FNYEAQ. The CDR3 coding sequence is TGTGCCAGCAGCACCCGAGGAGACGGGGAGCTGTTTTTT. Protein: CASSTRGDGELFF.

The chain uses TRBV29-1 and TRBJ2-3; no clear D gene. V was pared by 6 bases and J by 1 base, with 8 bases between. The CDR3 covers 12 residues. The V gene's germline CDR1 is SQVTM and CDR2 ANQGSEA. The DNA for the CDR3 is TGCAGCGTGGAACCTGGCACAGATACGCAGTATTTT. Translating gives CSVEPGTDTQYF.

This clone appeared once. This rearrangement joins TRBV6-5 to TRBJ1-1, with D unclear. Per the germline V gene, CDR1 is MNHEY and CDR2 is SVGAGI. This CDR3 comprises 14 residues. Trimming stripped 4 bases from V and 0 bases from J, with 9 bases between. The CDR3 reads CASSSSFLNTEAFF. Written as DNA, the CDR3 is TGTGCCAGCAGTTCCAGTTTCCTGAACACTGAAGCTTTCTTT.

The rearrangement links TRBV28 to TRBJ1-1, with 7 bases that match TRBD1. Germline loops: CDR1 MDHEN, CDR2 SYDVKM. The CDR3 runs to 14 residues. Trimming cost V 6 bases and J 9 bases; bases outside gene matches: 13. The CDR3 reads CASSPLLDRVKAFF. DNA of the CDR3: TGTGCCAGCAGCCCCCTCCTCGACAGGGTTAAAGCTTTCTTT.

The chain joins TRBV19 to TRBJ1-2; no clear D. Looked up from germline, CDR1 is LNHDA and CDR2 is SQIVND (reference sequence). The CDR3 is made up of 14 amino acids. Trimming stripped 3 bases from V and 2 bases from J, with 10 bases between. CDR3 DNA: TGTGCCAGTAGTATGCTTGACAAAAACTATGGCTACACCTTC. Amino acids: CASSMLDKNYGYTF.

The chain joins TRBV28 to TRBJ1-1; maybe TRBD1 (5 bases). Germline CDR1 is MDHEN and CDR2 is SYDVKM. The CDR3 extends over 16 amino acids. V shed 5 bases and J shed 5 bases, with 21 bases lying between them. CDR3 loop: CASSPHQGSGTTEAFF. In nucleotides, the CDR3 is TGTGCCAGCAGTCCCCATCAGGGATCAGGGACGACTGAAGCTTTCTTT. Together with reference TRBV28 and TRBJ1-1, the CDR3 gives the full variable domain: DVKVTQSSRYLVKRTGEKVFLECVQDMDHENMFWYRQDPGLGLRLIYFSYDVKMKEKGDIPEGYSVSREKKERFSLILESASTNQTSMYLCASSPHQGSGTTEAFFGQGTRLTVV.

The chain combines TRBV7-3 with TRBJ1-1; D is unclear. The CDR3 spans 14 residues. Deletions cut 2 bases from V and 2 bases from J, with 9 bases between. Germline CDR1 SGHTA, CDR2 FQGTGA. This CDR3 is CASSLSAGNTEAFF. CDR3 nucleotides: TGTGCCAGCAGCTTATCGGCAGGTAACACTGAAGCTTTCTTT.

V usage is TRBV19 and J usage is TRBJ1-2, with 12 nucleotides matching TRBD1. The germline V gene has CDR1 LNHDA and CDR2 SQIVND (reference sequence). The CDR3 loop spans 14 amino acids. Trimming at V came to 9 bases and at J to 7 bases, leaving 9 bases not matched to a gene. DNA for the CDR3: TGTGCCAGCACGCCCGGGACAGGGGGCTTTGGCTACACCTTC. Protein product: CASTPGTGGFGYTF.

This chain uses TRBV19 with TRBJ2-2; D unresolved. CDR3 length equals 15 residues. Germline-derived CDR1 and CDR2 are LNHDA and SQIVND (reference sequence). V dropped 2 bases and J dropped 6 bases, with 13 bases sitting between them. The CDR3 sequence is CASSIISTRPGELFF. The CDR3 coding sequence is TGTGCCAGTAGTATAATAAGTACGCGTCCCGGGGAGCTGTTTTTT.

The chain carries TRBV7-9 and TRBJ2-1; D is possibly TRBD2 (6 bases). This CDR3 is built from 16 residues. Trimming pared 0 bases from V and 3 bases from J, leaving 12 bases between. Germline loops: CDR1 SEHNR, CDR2 FQNEAQ (reference sequence). The CDR3 is CASSLAGGLGYNEQFF. The CDR3, as DNA: TGTGCCAGCAGCTTAGCCGGGGGTCTTGGCTACAATGAGCAGTTCTTC.

V and J are TRBV5-8 and TRBJ1-1, with a tentative D call TRBD1 (6 bases). This CDR3 comprises 12 residues. The germline V gene has CDR1 SGHTS and CDR2 YDEGEE. The V end lost 2 bases, the J end lost 7 bases, and 9 bases lay between the germline ends. This chain's CDR3 is CASSLGQNEAFF. The CDR3 bases are TGTGCCAGCAGCTTAGGACAGAATGAAGCTTTCTTT.

The chain combines TRBV28 with TRBJ1-5, with 8 bases matching TRBD1. The CDR3 sequence is 15 residues long. Looked up from germline, CDR1 is MDHEN and CDR2 is SYDVKM. With V trimmed by 6 bases and J by 5 bases, 9 bases remained unmatched. In nucleotides, the CDR3 is TGTGCCAGCAGCTACGGACAGGGAAAACATCAGCCCCAGCATTTT. Its translation is CASSYGQGKHQPQHF.

V is TRBV9 and J is TRBJ2-5; 8 positions match TRBD1. Germline CDR1 reads SGDLS; CDR2 reads YYNGEE. CDR3 length: 14 residues. The J segment lost 1 base and the V segment lost 4 bases, leaving 3 bases of the junction unmatched. This CDR3 is CASSRTGSQETQYF. CDR3 coding DNA: TGTGCCAGCAGCAGGACAGGGTCCCAAGAGACCCAGTACTTC.

The V call is TRBV3-1 (or the pseudogene TRBV3-2), the J call TRBJ2-6; D is perhaps TRBD1 (6 bases). The CDR3 extends over 17 amino acids. Trimming removed 4 bases from V and 1 base from J, with 14 bases in between. Germline V gene lookup returns CDR1 LGHDT and CDR2 YNNKEL (reference sequence). The CDR3 nucleotides read TGTGCCAGCAGCCCGCGACGGACAGTATCTGGGGCCAACGTCCTGACTTTC. This encodes CASSPRRTVSGANVLTF.